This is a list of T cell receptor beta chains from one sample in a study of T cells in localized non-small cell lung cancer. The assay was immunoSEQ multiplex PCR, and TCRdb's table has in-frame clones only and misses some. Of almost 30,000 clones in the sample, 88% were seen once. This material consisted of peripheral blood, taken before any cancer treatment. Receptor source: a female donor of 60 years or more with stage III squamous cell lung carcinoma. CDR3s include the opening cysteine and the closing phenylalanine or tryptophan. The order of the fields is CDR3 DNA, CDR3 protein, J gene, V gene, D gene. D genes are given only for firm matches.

DNA: TGTGCCAGCAGCCAAGCGGGGGCCTACAATGAGCAGTTCTTC
CDR3: CASSQAGAYNEQFF
J: TRBJ2-1
V: TRBV14
D: .

DNA: TGTGCCAGCAGCTTAGGGACAGGGGTTACTGAAGCTTTCTTT
CDR3: CASSLGTGVTEAFF
J: TRBJ1-1
V: TRBV7-9
D: TRBD1

DNA: TGTGCCAGCAGCTTAGCCCAGGGGCCCACAGATACGCAGTATTTT
CDR3: CASSLAQGPTDTQYF
J: TRBJ2-3
V: TRBV7-2
D: .

DNA: TGTGCCAGCAGCTTCCAGACAGGCCCTAGAGATACGCAGTATTTT
CDR3: CASSFQTGPRDTQYF
J: TRBJ2-3
V: TRBV7-9
D: .

DNA: TGTGCCAGCGCGAAACAGGGATCCATTCAGTACTTC
CDR3: CASAKQGSIQYF
J: TRBJ2-4
V: TRBV27
D: .

DNA: TGCGCCAGCAGTGATAAGGGGATCTATAATTCACCCCTCCACTTT
CDR3: CASSDKGIYNSPLHF
J: TRBJ1-6
V: TRBV10-2
D: .

DNA: TGTGCCAGCAGCCCTGGACTAGCGGGAGGGGGGTCCTACAATGAGCAGTTCTTC
CDR3: CASSPGLAGGGSYNEQFF
J: TRBJ2-1
V: TRBV5-4
D: TRBD2

DNA: TGTGCCAGCAGTTACTCGACCACTGAAGCTTTCTTT
CDR3: CASSYSTTEAFF
J: TRBJ1-1
V: TRBV6-5
D: .

DNA: TGCGCCAGCAGCTTGCCGGCAGGGGACGGAGAAAAACTGTTTTTT
CDR3: CASSLPAGDGEKLFF
J: TRBJ1-4
V: TRBV5-1
D: .

DNA: TGCGCCAGCAGCTTGGCCTATAACTCTGGGGCCAACGTCCTGACTTTC
CDR3: CASSLAYNSGANVLTF
J: TRBJ2-6
V: TRBV5-1
D: .

DNA: TGCGCCAGCAGCGAGCGGGGGCTATACACAGATACGCAGTATTTT
CDR3: CASSERGLYTDTQYF
J: TRBJ2-3
V: TRBV5-1
D: TRBD2

DNA: TGTGCCAGCAGTGTCGGGGAGGCGCCCTCCTACAATGAGCAGTTCTTC
CDR3: CASSVGEAPSYNEQFF
J: TRBJ2-1
V: TRBV9
D: .

DNA: TGTGCCAGTAGGCGGACTACCAGCACAGATACGCAGTATTTT
CDR3: CASRRTTSTDTQYF
J: TRBJ2-3
V: TRBV19
D: .

DNA: TGCGCCAGCAGCTTGGGCGCAGAACTCCTATCCTACGAGCAGTACTTC
CDR3: CASSLGAELLSYEQYF
J: TRBJ2-7
V: TRBV5-1
D: .

DNA: TGTGCCAGCAGCTTAGGAGGGGAGGGTATTGAAGCTTTCTTT
CDR3: CASSLGGEGIEAFF
J: TRBJ1-1
V: TRBV11-2
D: .

DNA: TGTGCCAGCAGTTACTCAGCTAGCGGGGGCCCTAAGTTCTTC
CDR3: CASSYSASGGPKFF
J: TRBJ2-1
V: TRBV6-5
D: TRBD2